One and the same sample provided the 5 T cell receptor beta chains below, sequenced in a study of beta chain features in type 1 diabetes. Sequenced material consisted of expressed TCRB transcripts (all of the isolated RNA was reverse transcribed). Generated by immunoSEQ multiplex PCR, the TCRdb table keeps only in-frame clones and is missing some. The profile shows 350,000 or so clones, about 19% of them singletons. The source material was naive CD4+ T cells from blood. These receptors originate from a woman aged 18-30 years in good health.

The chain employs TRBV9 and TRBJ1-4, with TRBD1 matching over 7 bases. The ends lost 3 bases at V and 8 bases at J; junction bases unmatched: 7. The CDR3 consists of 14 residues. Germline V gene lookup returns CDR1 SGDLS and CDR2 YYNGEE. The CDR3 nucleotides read TGTGCCAGCAGCGCCGGACAGGTCCAAGAAAAACTGTTTTTT. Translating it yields CASSAGQVQEKLFF. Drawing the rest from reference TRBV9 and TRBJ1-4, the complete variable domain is DSGVTQTPKHLITATGQRVTLRCSPRSGDLSVYWYQQSLDQGLQFLIQYYNGEERAKGNILERFSAQQFPDLHSELNLSSLELGDSALYFCASSAGQVQEKLFFGSGTQLSVL.

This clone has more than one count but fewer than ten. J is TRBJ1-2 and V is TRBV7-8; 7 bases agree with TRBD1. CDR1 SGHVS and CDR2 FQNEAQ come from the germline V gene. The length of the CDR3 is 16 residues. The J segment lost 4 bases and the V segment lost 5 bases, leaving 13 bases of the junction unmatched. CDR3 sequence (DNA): TGTGCCAGCAGCACAGGGACAGCGCTTCGGGGCTATGGCTACACCTTC. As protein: CASSTGTALRGYGYTF.

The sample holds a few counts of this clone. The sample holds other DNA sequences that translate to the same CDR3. The CDR3 region has the DNA TGTGCCAGTAGTATAGGACTAGTCAATGAGCAGTTCTTC. It is translated as CASSIGLVNEQFF. This rearrangement joins TRBV19 to TRBJ2-1; tentatively, D is TRBD2 (6 bases). Germline CDR1 and CDR2: LNHDA and SQIVND (reference sequence). The CDR3 loop spans 13 amino acids. With 1 base removed from V and 6 bases from J, the gap between germline ends came to 7 bases.

The CDR3 DNA follows: TGCGCCAGCGGGGAGGTGGGGTTTGCCCAAGAGACCCAGTACTTC. This encodes CASGEVGFAQETQYF. The genes are TRBV5-1 and TRBJ2-5; a weak D match, TRBD2 (6 bases). The CDR3 is made up of 15 amino acids. CDR1 is SGHRS and CDR2 is YFSETQ in the germline V gene. Trimming pared 7 bases from V and 1 base from J, leaving 17 bases between.

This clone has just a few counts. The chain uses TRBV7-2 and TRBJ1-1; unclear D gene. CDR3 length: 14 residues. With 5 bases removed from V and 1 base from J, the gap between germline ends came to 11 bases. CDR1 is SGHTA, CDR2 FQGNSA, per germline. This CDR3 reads CASSPRRENTEAFF. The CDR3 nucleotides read TGTGCCAGCAGCCCGCGTCGGGAGAACACTGAAGCTTTCTTT.